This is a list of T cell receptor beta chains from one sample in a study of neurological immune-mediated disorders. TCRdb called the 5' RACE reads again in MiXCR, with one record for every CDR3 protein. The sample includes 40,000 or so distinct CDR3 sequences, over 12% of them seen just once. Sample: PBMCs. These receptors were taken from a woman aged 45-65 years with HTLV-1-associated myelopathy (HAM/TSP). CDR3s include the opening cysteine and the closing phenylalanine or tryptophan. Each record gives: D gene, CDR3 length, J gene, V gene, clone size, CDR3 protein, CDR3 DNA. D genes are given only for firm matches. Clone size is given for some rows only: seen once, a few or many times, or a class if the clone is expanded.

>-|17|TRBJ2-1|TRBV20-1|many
CSLDPGTRGSSYNEQFF
TGCAGCCTGGACCCGGGGACACGGGGGAGCTCCTACAATGAGCAGTTCTTC
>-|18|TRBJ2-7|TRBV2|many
CASSEVGGIPESSYEQYF
TGTGCCAGCAGTGAAGTTGGCGGAATTCCCGAGAGCTCCTACGAGCAGTACTTC
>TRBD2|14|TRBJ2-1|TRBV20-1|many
CSGGLAGAPNEQFF
TGCAGTGGCGGACTAGCGGGGGCCCCCAATGAGCAGTTCTTC
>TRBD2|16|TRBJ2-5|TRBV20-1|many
CSARDPGLADRETQYF
TGCAGTGCTAGAGATCCGGGACTAGCGGATAGAGAGACCCAGTACTTC
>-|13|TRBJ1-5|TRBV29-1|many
CSVEDGYNQPQHF
TGCAGCGTTGAGGACGGATACAATCAGCCCCAGCATTTT
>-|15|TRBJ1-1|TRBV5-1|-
CASSTRLGAGTEAFF
TGCGCCAGCAGCACCCGACTGGGGGCGGGCACCGAAGCTTTCTTT
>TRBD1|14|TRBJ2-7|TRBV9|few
CASSVGQGIYEQYF
TGTGCCAGCAGCGTCGGACAGGGTATCTACGAGCAGTACTTC
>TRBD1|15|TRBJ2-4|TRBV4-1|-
CANSRDRGRLNIQYF
TGTGCCAACAGCCGGGACAGGGGGCGTTTGAACATTCAGTACTTC
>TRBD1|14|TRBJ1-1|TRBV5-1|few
CASSPQGGIAEAFF
TGCGCCAGCAGCCCACAGGGGGGGATCGCTGAAGCTTTCTTT
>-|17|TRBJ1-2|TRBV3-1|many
CASSQEFWTDRLYGYTF
TGTGCCAGCAGCCAAGAGTTTTGGACGGACCGCCTCTATGGCTACACCTTC
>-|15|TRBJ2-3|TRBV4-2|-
CASSQSTQGSDTQYF
TGTGCCAGCAGCCAATCCACCCAGGGATCAGATACGCAGTATTTT
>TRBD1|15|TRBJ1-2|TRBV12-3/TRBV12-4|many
CASRRTGGLNYGYTF
TGTGCCAGCAGACGGACAGGAGGACTCAACTATGGCTACACCTTC
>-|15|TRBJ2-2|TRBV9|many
CASSVGHMNTGELFF
TGTGCCAGCAGCGTAGGACACATGAACACCGGGGAGCTGTTTTTT
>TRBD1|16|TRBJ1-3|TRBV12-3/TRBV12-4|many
CASSLGRGSSGNTIYF
TGTGCCAGCAGTTTAGGCAGGGGGAGCTCTGGAAACACCATATATTTT
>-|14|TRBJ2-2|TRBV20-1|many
CSAGDILNTGELFF
TGCAGTGCTGGGGACATCCTGAACACCGGGGAGCTGTTTTTT
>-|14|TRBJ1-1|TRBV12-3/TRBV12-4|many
CASSLSAATAEAFF
TGTGCCAGCAGTTTGTCTGCAGCCACCGCTGAAGCTTTCTTT
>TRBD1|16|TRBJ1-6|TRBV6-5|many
CASSYLTGAGNSPLHF
TGTGCCAGCAGTTATCTGACAGGGGCAGGCAATTCACCCCTCCACTTT
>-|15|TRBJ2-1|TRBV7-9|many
CASSLGSTGHNEQFF
TGTGCCAGCAGCTTAGGGTCAACTGGACACAATGAGCAGTTCTTC
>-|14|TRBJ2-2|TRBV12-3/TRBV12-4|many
CASNSRRNTGELFF
TGTGCCAGCAATAGTAGAAGAAACACCGGGGAGCTGTTTTTT
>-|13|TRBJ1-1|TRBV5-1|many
CASSLRGITEAFF
TGCGCCAGCAGCTTGAGGGGGATCACTGAAGCTTTCTTT
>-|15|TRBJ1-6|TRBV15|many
CATSRVGSYNSPLHF
TGTGCCACCAGCAGAGTAGGCTCCTATAATTCACCCCTCCACTTT
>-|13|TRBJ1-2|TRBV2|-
CASSEEPRNGYTF
TGTGCCAGCAGTGAAGAGCCGCGCAATGGCTACACCTTC
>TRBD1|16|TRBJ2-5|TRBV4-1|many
CASSQATGGRLETQYF
TGCGCCAGCAGCCAGGCGACAGGGGGGAGGTTGGAGACCCAGTACTTC